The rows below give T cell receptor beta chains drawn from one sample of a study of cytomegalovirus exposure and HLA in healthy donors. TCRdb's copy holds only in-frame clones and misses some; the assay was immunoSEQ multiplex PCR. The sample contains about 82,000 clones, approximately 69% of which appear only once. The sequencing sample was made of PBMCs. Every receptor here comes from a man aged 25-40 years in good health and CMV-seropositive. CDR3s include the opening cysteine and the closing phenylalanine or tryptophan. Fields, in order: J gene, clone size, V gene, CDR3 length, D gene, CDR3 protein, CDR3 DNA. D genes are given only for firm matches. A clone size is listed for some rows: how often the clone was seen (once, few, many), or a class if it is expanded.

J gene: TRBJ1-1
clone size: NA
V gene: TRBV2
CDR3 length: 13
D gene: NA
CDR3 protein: CASSERAKDAAFF
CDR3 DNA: TGTGCCAGCAGTGAGAGGGCCAAGGACGCAGCTTTCTTT

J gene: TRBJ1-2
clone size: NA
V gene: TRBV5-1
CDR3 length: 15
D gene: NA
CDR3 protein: CASSLSQSANYGYTF
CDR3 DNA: TGCGCCAGCAGCTTGTCGCAGTCAGCTAACTATGGCTACACCTTC

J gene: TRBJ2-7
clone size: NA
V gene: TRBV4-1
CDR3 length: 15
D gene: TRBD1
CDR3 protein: CASSRGQDLTYEQYF
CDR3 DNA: TGCGCCAGCAGCCGAGGACAGGACTTAACCTACGAGCAGTACTTC

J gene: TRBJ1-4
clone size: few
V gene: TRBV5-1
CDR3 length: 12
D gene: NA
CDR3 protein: CASSLEVGRLFF
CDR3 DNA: TGCGCCAGCAGCTTGGAGGTAGGGAGGCTGTTTTTT

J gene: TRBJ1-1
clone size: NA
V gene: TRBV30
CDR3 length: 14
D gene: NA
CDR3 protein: CAWSVGVLNTEAFF
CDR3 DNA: TGTGCCTGGAGTGTAGGGGTTTTGAACACTGAAGCTTTCTTT

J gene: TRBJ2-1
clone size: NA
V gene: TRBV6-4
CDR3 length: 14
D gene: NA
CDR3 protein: CASRPGASYNEQFF
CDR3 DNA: TGTGCCAGCCGACCGGGAGCCTCCTACAATGAGCAGTTCTTC

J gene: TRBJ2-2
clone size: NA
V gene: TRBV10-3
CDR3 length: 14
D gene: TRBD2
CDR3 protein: CAIQAGANTGELFF
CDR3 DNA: TGTGCCATCCAAGCGGGGGCGAACACCGGGGAGCTGTTTTTT

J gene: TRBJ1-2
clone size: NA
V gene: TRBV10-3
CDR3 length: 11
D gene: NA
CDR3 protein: CATFRDYGYTF
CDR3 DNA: TGTGCCACCTTCCGCGACTATGGCTACACCTTC

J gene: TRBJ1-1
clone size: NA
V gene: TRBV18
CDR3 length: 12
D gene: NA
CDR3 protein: CATRFGDTEAFF
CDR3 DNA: TGTGCCACCCGTTTCGGGGACACTGAAGCTTTCTTT

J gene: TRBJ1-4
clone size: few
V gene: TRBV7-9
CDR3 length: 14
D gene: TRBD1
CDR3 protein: CASSSDREIEKLFF
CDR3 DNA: TGTGCCAGCAGTTCCGACAGGGAGATTGAAAAACTGTTTTTT

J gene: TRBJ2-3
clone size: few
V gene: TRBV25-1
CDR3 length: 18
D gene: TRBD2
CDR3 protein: CASSELGGGSSSTDTQYF
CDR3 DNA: TGTGCCAGCAGTGAATTGGGCGGGGGATCCTCTAGCACAGATACGCAGTATTTT

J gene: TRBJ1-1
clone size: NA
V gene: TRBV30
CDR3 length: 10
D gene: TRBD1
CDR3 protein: CAWAGQGAFF
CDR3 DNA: TGTGCCTGGGCGGGACAGGGGGCTTTCTTT

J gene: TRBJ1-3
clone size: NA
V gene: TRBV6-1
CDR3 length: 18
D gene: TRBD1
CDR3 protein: CASSETPGQGRAGNTIYF
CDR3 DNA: TGTGCCAGCAGTGAAACTCCGGGACAGGGACGGGCTGGAAACACCATATATTTT

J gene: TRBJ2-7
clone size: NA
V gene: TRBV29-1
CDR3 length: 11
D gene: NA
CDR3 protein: CSVGGMYEQYF
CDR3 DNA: TGCAGCGTTGGCGGGATGTACGAGCAGTACTTC

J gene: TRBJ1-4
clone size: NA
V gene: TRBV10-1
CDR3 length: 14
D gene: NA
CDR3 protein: CASSESAGGEKLFF
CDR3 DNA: TGCGCCAGCAGTGAGTCGGCGGGAGGCGAAAAACTGTTTTTT

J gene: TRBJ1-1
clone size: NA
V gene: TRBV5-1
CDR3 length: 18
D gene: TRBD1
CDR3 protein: CASSLGLGTGEMNTEAFF
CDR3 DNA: TGCGCCAGCAGCTTGGGCCTCGGGACAGGGGAAATGAACACTGAAGCTTTCTTT

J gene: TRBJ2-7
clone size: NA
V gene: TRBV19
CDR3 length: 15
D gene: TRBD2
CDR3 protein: CASSLRTSGSYEQYF
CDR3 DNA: TGTGCCAGTAGTTTACGGACTAGCGGCTCCTACGAGCAGTACTTC

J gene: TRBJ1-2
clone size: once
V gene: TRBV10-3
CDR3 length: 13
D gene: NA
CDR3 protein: CAISDRNSYGYTF
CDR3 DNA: TGTGCCATCAGTGATAGGAACAGCTATGGCTACACCTTC

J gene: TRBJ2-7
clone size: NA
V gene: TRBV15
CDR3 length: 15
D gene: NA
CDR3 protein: CATSRVRGGTYEQYF
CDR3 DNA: TGTGCCACCAGCAGAGTAAGGGGCGGCACCTACGAGCAGTACTTC

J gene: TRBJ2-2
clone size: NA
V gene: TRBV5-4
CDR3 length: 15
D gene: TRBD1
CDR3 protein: CASSSPGQGPGELFF
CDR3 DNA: TGTGCCAGCAGCTCACCGGGACAGGGCCCCGGGGAGCTGTTTTTT

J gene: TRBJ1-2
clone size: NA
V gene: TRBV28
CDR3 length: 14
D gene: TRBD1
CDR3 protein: CASRTGTAGYGYTF
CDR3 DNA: TGTGCCAGCAGAACTGGGACAGCCGGCTATGGCTACACCTTC

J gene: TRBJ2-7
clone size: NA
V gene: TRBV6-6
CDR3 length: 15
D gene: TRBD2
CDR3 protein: CASSGGLAGYYEQYF
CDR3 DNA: TGTGCCAGCAGCGGGGGACTAGCGGGCTACTACGAGCAGTACTTC

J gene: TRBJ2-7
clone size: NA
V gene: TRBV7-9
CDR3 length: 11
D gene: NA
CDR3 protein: CASSSAYEQYF
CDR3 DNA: TGTGCCAGCAGCTCCGCCTACGAGCAGTACTTC

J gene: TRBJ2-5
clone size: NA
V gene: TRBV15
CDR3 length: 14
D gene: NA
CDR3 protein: CATSSGLGGETQYF
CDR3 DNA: TGTGCCACCAGCAGCGGACTAGGGGGAGAGACCCAGTACTTC